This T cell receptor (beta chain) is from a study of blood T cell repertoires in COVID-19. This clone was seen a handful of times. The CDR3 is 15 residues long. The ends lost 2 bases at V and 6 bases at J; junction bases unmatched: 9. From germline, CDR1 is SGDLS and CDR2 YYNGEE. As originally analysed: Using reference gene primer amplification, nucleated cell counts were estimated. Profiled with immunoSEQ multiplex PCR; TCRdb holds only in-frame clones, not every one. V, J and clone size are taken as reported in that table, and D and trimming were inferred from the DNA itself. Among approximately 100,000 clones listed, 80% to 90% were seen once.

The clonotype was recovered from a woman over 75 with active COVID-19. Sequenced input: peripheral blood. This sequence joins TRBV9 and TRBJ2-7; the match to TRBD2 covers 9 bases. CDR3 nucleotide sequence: TGTGCCAGCAGCGTGCATAGCGGGAGAATGGTCGAGCAGTACTTC. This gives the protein CASSVHSGRMVEQYF.